The clone carrying this TCR beta chain has at least ten counts. What it recognizes is unknown. The entry originates in a study of neurological immune-mediated disorders. Stored at -80 C, 2 million PBMCs were the source of the unsorted libraries. Study-level points and caveats: Subjects shared no identical expanded-clone CDR3 amino acid sequences, suggesting private TCR-beta repertoires in all groups. TCR clonal expansion peaked in HTLV-1-associated myelopathy patients and was lowest in multiple sclerosis patients.

Synthesis of cDNA was carried out by template-switch 5'RACE. The reaction used 10-nucleotide random UMIs. MiXCR was run by TCRdb on the 5' RACE reads, yielding one entry per CDR3 protein. The sample comprises 50,000 to 80,000 distinct CDR3 sequences, 4.5% of which are singletons, and approximately 7% rests with the top ten. This CDR3 comprises 17 residues. CDR1 is SGHRS and CDR2 is YFSETQ in the germline V gene. Trimming left V 2 bases short and J 0 bases short, with 16 bases between. The chain couples TRBV5-1 to TRBJ2-3; D not resolved. Sequencing used PBMCs. This receptor was identified in a man under 40 with multiple sclerosis. In DNA form, the CDR3 reads TGCGCCAGCAGCTTCCCCCTTAGAACTTCGAGCACAGATACGCAGTATTTT. This codes for CASSFPLRTSSTDTQYF.